A selection of T cell receptor beta chains follows, all from one sample in a study of graft-versus-host responses after intestinal transplantation. These TCRs' antigens remain unknown. Assay: immunoSEQ multiplex PCR; the TCRdb copy retains only in-frame clones and omits some. The data contain around 100,000 clones, roughly 87% of them singletons. This specimen consisted of unstimulated CD4+ T cells sorted from spleen or lymph node cells, obtained before intestinal transplant. These receptor sequences come from a human donor who received an intestinal transplant. The CDR3 runs from the conserved cysteine through the conserved F or W. The D gene is left open where the match is weak. Where a row states a size, it is once, few, many or the class of an expanded clone; other rows omit it.

D,J,V,size,DNA,CDR3
-,TRBJ2-7,TRBV6-6,once,TGTGCCAGCAGGTCCGGGACGCCCGGACTATACGAGCAGTACTTC,CASRSGTPGLYEQYF
-,TRBJ2-4,TRBV30,-,TGTGCCTGGGCGGCCCGGGGTAGACAAAACATTCAGTACTTC,CAWAARGRQNIQYF
-,TRBJ1-1,TRBV7-3,-,TGTGCCAGCAGCCTCAGCAGTCTGAACACTGAAGCTTTCTTT,CASSLSSLNTEAFF
-,TRBJ2-2,TRBV7-3,-,TGTGCCAGCAGCTTAGGACTGTACACCGGGGAGCTGTTTTTT,CASSLGLYTGELFF
-,TRBJ2-1,TRBV20-1,-,TGCAGTGTTGGGACGACCCATGAGCAGTTCTTC,CSVGTTHEQFF
TRBD1,TRBJ1-6,TRBV5-1,-,TGCGCCAGCAGCTTCGATTCTTCGAGGGACAGAATCTTT,CASSFDSSRDRIF
-,TRBJ2-3,TRBV7-3,-,TGTGCCAGCAGCTTAATTGGCGGGCAGTCCACAGATACGCAGTATTTT,CASSLIGGQSTDTQYF
-,TRBJ2-7,TRBV19,-,TGTGCCAGTAGTATAGGTATCGGCTACGAGCAGTACTTC,CASSIGIGYEQYF
-,TRBJ1-3,TRBV7-3,-,TGTGCCAGCAGCCCCGGGGCAGCTGGAAACACCATATATTTT,CASSPGAAGNTIYF
-,TRBJ1-2,TRBV7-9,few,TGTGCCAGCAGCTTAGCCGAGGTAGGCGGCTACACCTTC,CASSLAEVGGYTF
-,TRBJ1-1,TRBV5-1,few,TGCGCCAGCAGCCCGGCGGTCAACCGGAACACTGAAGCTTTCTTT,CASSPAVNRNTEAFF
TRBD1,TRBJ1-5,TRBV6-5,few,TGTGCCAGCAGTCCCGGACAGGCGAGTCAGCCCCAGCATTTT,CASSPGQASQPQHF
TRBD2,TRBJ2-6,TRBV19,-,TGTGCCAGTAGTATCCTCGCAGGGACTAGCGTAAAAATCTCTGGGGCCAACGTCCTGACTTTC,CASSILAGTSVKISGANVLTF
TRBD2,TRBJ2-1,TRBV9,-,TGTGCCAGCAGCCCAAATTTAGCGGGAGGTTCCTACAATGAGCAGTTCTTC,CASSPNLAGGSYNEQFF
-,TRBJ2-3,TRBV15,-,TGTGCCACCAGCAGAGTATCCGATACGCAGTATTTT,CATSRVSDTQYF
-,TRBJ1-5,TRBV19,many,TGTGCCAGTAATAGAGGAGAAGGCAATCAGCCCCAGCATTTT,CASNRGEGNQPQHF
TRBD1,TRBJ1-6,TRBV19,-,TGTGCCAGTAGTATTACCGGGACAGGGGGCAATTCACCCCTCCACTTT,CASSITGTGGNSPLHF
-,TRBJ2-3,TRBV5-1,-,TGCGCCAGCAGCCCAAGACGGGGTGGCACAGATACGCAGTATTTT,CASSPRRGGTDTQYF
TRBD2,TRBJ2-2,TRBV5-1,-,TGCGCCAGCAGCTCTCGACTAGCGGGAGCCGGGGAGCTGTTTTTT,CASSSRLAGAGELFF
-,TRBJ1-2,TRBV6-6,-,TGTGCCAGCAGTTACTTCGGATATAGCTACACCTTC,CASSYFGYSYTF
-,TRBJ2-7,TRBV10-2,once,TGCGCCAGCAGTGAGTCAGTGGGCCAGGCCCACGAGCAGTACTTC,CASSESVGQAHEQYF
-,TRBJ2-5,TRBV4-1,-,TGCGCCAGCAGCCACCCGCAAGAGACCCAGTACTTC,CASSHPQETQYF
-,TRBJ1-1,TRBV7-2,few,TGTGCCAGCAGCTTAAGGAGCACTGAAGCTTTCTTT,CASSLRSTEAFF